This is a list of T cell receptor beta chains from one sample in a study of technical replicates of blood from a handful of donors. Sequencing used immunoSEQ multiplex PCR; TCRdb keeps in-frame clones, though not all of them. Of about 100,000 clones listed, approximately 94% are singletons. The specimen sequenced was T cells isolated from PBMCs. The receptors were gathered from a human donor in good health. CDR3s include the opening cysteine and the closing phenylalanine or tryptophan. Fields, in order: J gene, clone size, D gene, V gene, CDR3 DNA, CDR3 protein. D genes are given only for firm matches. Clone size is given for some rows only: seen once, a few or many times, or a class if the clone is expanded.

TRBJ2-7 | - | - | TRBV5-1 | TGCGCCAGCAGCTACCGAACAGGCTTTTCCTACGAGCAGTACTTC | CASSYRTGFSYEQYF
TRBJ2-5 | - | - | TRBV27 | TGTGCCAGCAGTTCCCGGGACTTTGAATTCGGGGAGACCCAGTACTTC | CASSSRDFEFGETQYF
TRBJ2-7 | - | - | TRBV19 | TGTGCCAGTAGTATGGTGAGCTCCTACGAGCAGTACTTC | CASSMVSSYEQYF
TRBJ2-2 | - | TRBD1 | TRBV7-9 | TGTGCCAGCAGCCCCGGACAGGGTGACACCGGGGAGCTGTTTTTT | CASSPGQGDTGELFF
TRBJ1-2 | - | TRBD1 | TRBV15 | TGTGCCACCAGCAGATTACAGGGGCCCGATGGCTACACCTTC | CATSRLQGPDGYTF
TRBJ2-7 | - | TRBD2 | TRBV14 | TGTGCCAGCAGCCCAACGCGGCCCACAGGCGGGAGGGTCCTGCAGTACTTC | CASSPTRPTGGRVLQYF
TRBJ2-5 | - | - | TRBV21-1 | TGTGCCAGCAGTACCACCCCTAGGGTAGCGGGGAAAGAGACCCAGTACTTC | CASSTTPRVAGKETQYF
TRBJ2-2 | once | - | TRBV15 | TGTGCCACCAGCAGACTGGGGGACTCGAACACCGGGGAGCTGTTTTTT | CATSRLGDSNTGELFF
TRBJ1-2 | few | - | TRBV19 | TGTGCCAGTACCACACAGGTGCCGACCCTCCGTTATGGCTACACCTTC | CASTTQVPTLRYGYTF
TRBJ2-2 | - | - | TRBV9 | TGTGCCAGCAATCCCGGGACAACGAACACCGGGGAGCTGTTTTTT | CASNPGTTNTGELFF
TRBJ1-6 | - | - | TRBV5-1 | TGCGCCAGCAGCTTGTGGACCCCGGGAGGGGAGGACTCACCCCTCCACTTT | CASSLWTPGGEDSPLHF
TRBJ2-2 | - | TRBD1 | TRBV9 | TGTGCCAGCAGCGTAGACCGAGGAGACAGGGGGTATTCGAACACCGGGGAGCTGTTTTTT | CASSVDRGDRGYSNTGELFF
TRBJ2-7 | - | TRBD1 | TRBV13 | TGTGCCAGCAGCAAGAACCTCGACAGGGCCTACGAGCAGTACTTC | CASSKNLDRAYEQYF
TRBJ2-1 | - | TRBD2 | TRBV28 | TGTGCCAGCAGTACATCTAGCTCTGGGGGAGGGAGTTATACGTCAATCGGCGAGCAGTTCTTC | CASSTSSSGGGSYTSIGEQFF
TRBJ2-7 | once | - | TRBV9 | TGTGCCAGCAGCGTAAGGGGGGGAACCTCCTACGAGCAGTACTTC | CASSVRGGTSYEQYF
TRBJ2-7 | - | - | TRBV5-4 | TGTGCCAGCAGCTTAACTTTAGGGAGCTTACTGGGCGAGCAGTACTTC | CASSLTLGSLLGEQYF
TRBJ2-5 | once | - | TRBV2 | TGTGCCAGCCTCTCTGGGGGGGAGACCCAGTACTTC | CASLSGGETQYF
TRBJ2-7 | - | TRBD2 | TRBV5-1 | TGCGCCAGCAGCTTAGATGCAGCGGGGGCCTACTACGAGCAGTACTTC | CASSLDAAGAYYEQYF
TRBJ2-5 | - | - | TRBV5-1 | TGCGCCAGCAGCTCGAGATTAACCCAAGAGACCCAGTACTTC | CASSSRLTQETQYF
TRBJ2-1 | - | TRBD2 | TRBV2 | TGTGCCAGCAGGGGACTAGCGGGAGGGCCTAGAGCTGACAATGAGCAGTTCTTC | CASRGLAGGPRADNEQFF
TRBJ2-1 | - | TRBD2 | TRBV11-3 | TGTGCCAGCAGCCTCCAGACTAGCGGGGGGGACAATGAGCAGTTCTTC | CASSLQTSGGDNEQFF
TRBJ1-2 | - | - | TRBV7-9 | TGTGCCAGCAGCTTAGAGGGAGGTGGAGGCTACACCTTC | CASSLEGGGGYTF
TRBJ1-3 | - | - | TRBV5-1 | TGCGCCAGCAGCTTGGAACTGAACTCTGGAAACACCATATATTTT | CASSLELNSGNTIYF
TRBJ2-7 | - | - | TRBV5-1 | TGCGCCAGCAGCTCCGGGACAACCTACGAGCAGTACTTC | CASSSGTTYEQYF
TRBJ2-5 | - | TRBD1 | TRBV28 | TGTGCCAGCAGTCCCCAGGGGGCAGGTGGATACCGGTACTTC | CASSPQGAGGYRYF
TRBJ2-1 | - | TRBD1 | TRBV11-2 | TGTGCCAGCGGACAGGGGAACGCCTACAATGAGCAGTTCTTC | CASGQGNAYNEQFF
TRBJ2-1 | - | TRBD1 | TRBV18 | TGTGCCAGCTCGCCGATCCTCACCGACAGGGGACCCGGTAGTGAGCAGTTCTTC | CASSPILTDRGPGSEQFF
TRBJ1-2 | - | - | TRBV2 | TGTGCCAGCAGTGACACGACAGGCCATCCGGATGGCTACACCTTC | CASSDTTGHPDGYTF
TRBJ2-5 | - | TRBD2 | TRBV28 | TGTGCCAGCAGCCTACGGGAGGGCGGGGCAGAGACCCAGTACTTC | CASSLREGGAETQYF
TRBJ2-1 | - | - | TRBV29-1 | TGCAGCGTACAAGGGGGGGACCTATATGGTGAGCAGTTCTTC | CSVQGGDLYGEQFF
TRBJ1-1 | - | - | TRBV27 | TGTGCCAGCAGTTTATACAGACAGAGGACGGATGAAGCTTTCTTT | CASSLYRQRTDEAFF